The TCR beta chain under discussion was sequenced for a study of shared clonotypes between healthy human individuals (dated by TCRdb to 2019 to 2021). General notes on the study: A few men and two women, aged 18 to 49 years, made up the cohort. For each donor, CD4 naive and CD4 memory were each run on three plates, CD8 naive on two plates, and CD8 memory on one plate. Blood TCR repertoires of about five healthy adults were deeply sequenced to estimate repertoire size and the extent of clonotype sharing between individuals. To increase sequencing depth and limit assay-specific biases, TCR repertoire library preparation and sequencing were carried out by different laboratories using diverse techniques. Between about 0.85 and 9.5 billion PBMCs per donor were obtained by leukapheresis. Summary of the overall study and its limitations: Larger estimated clonotype richness was generally found for naive subsets than for memory subsets. Across a handful of donors, around 5% of naive CD4, 3% to 4% of naive CD8, 2.3% of memory CD4, and about 0.44% of memory CD8 clonotypes were shared. Pairwise subsampling indicated that sequencing depth was expected to affect the degree of clonotype sharing among donors. The genetic and exposure-history diversity represented was limited by the small number of donors. Clonotypes shared by all four sorted-subset donors showed higher generation probabilities than non-shared clonotypes. Sampling was limited to blood, and TCR repertoires in tissue likely differ from TCR repertoires in blood. Incomplete sequencing was indicated by rarefaction of sorted-subset datasets, despite the large sequencing depth.

This clone was recorded once. What antigen it recognizes has not been identified. No base quality values were provided; no much bigger clone lies one nucleotide off. CD8 naive samples were obtained by positive selection for CCR7 among CD45RO-negative cells, yielding a CD45RA+CCR7+ population from which TemRA cells were excluded. Donors were healthy HIV-negative adults with no recently reported acute infections or vaccinations. Every donor was a Caucasian adult residing in Nashville, Tennessee, USA. After blood collection by leukapheresis, PBMCs were isolated using Ficoll-Histopaque density gradient centrifugation and then cryopreserved in the vapor phase of liquid nitrogen. Analytical flow cytometry was used to check the purity and quantity of every magnetically sorted T cell population. Each sorted fraction had its genomic DNA isolated and then quantified by UV absorbance on a Nanodrop 2000c. V and J are truncated by 6 bases and 1 base respectively, leaving an intervening sequence of 10 bases. CDR1 and CDR2 (MGHDK, SYGVNS) derive from the germline V gene. From its cysteine to its phenylalanine, the CDR3 spans 14 amino acids. Just CDR3 DNA is preserved here, 42 bases in frame from base 1.

TCR CDR3 regions were amplified from genomic DNA by multiplex PCR using the deep immunoSEQ assay. Genomic DNA extracted from each cell subset was distributed evenly over all wells of several immunoSEQ 96-well plates, and each plate served as one replicate. For sorted subsets, each replicate PCR was loaded with approximately 0.2 ug genomic DNA, equivalent to about 30,000 T cell genomes. The purified libraries were quantified using a Qubit 3.0 fluorometer, sized with a Bioanalyzer 2100, and then quantified again using the KAPA Library Quantification kit. Every immunoSEQ 96-well plate was sequenced on a separate single-read 150-cycle Illumina NextSeq 550 flow cell. The source study handled its data this way. Because only junctional sequences without quality scores were contained in the immunoSEQ output, filtering matching that applied to full-length reads could not be performed. Sequences were annotated with PyIR, a Python wrapper for IgBLAST v1.9, and V/J genes and CDR3 were assigned using IMGT germline references. Reads were filtered out if the reads had weak V/J assignments (E-value above 1e-6), no CDR3, stop codons, out-of-frame junctions, or ambiguous translated residues. V3J clonotypes were defined as sequences sharing the same inferred V gene, J gene, and CDR3 amino acid sequence. Percentage overlap between repertoires was computed as shared unique clonotypes divided by the size of the smaller repertoire. RTK rarefaction, the Chao1 estimator, and Recon v2.1 estimates of unobserved clonotypes were used to assess repertoire richness. Generation probabilities for all TCRbeta clonotypes obtained by the gDNA method from a handful of donors were computed using OLGA. In its TCRdb copy, this immuneACCESS table keeps in-frame sequences only and misses some clones. Where compared with another copy, unresolved V genes explain less than half of these, and the others have no known cause. The V and J calls and the clone size are those of that table, but D and trimming were determined from the DNA. Present in this sample are fewer than 700,000 clones, about 95% of which were seen just once. Jointly, the top ten make up about 0.11% of the sample.

The clonotype comes from a woman aged 25 to 39 in good health. The material sequenced was naive CD8+ T cells sorted from blood. Reading the label with the study, this specimen's cell subset or site is: CD45RA+CCR7+. This chain joins TRBV25-1 to TRBJ2-4; the D gene could be either TRBD1 or TRBD2, each agreeing at 6 bases. The CDR3 protein is CASSNGGAKNIQYF. The nucleotides are TGTGCCAGCAGCAACGGGGGCGCCAAAAACATTCAGTACTTC.